These 4 T cell receptor beta chains originate from one sample sequenced in a study of CXCR3-negative and CXCR3-positive naive CD8 T cells. UMI labels and 5' RACE were used to prepare the TRB cDNA libraries. TCRdb reanalyzed the 5' RACE reads, giving one entry per CDR3 protein sequence and no DNA. The sample data list roughly 40,000 distinct CDR3 sequences. Sequencing was performed on memory CD8+ T cells from blood. All receptors come from a human donor in good health. Some clones in this sample may be carry-over from other donors' samples.

The genes are TRBV7-7 and TRBJ2-5; TCRdb designates TRBD1, a call that cannot be tested without DNA. The CDR3 is made up of 15 amino acids. CDR1 and CDR2 (germline): SSHAT, FNYEAQ (reference sequence). The CDR3 reads CASSLGWGKEETQYF.

V gene TRBV7-3 combines with J gene TRBJ2-1; TCRdb outputs TRBD1, but without DNA this stays unchecked. Germline loops: CDR1 SGHTA, CDR2 FQGTGA. The CDR3 is 16 amino acids. CDR3 amino acids: CASSEGGAPSCNEQFF.

The chain couples TRBV29-1 to TRBJ2-7; no DNA is available, so the TRBD1 call from TCRdb remains unchecked. This CDR3 has 12 residues. Per the germline V gene, CDR1 is SQVTM and CDR2 is ANQGSEA. CDR3 residues: CSVRTGTYEQYF.

The chain combines TRBV7-9 with TRBJ2-5. The CDR3 has 12 amino acids. Germline loops: CDR1 SEHNR, CDR2 FQNEAQ (reference sequence). The CDR3 here is CASTYGEETQYF.